The text below deals with one T cell receptor beta chain. This specimen belongs to a study of blood T cell repertoires in COVID-19. Overall study context: Material from acute and convalescent COVID-19 was sourced from the United States, Italy and Spain. From T cells, B-cell-depleted T cells, or PBMCs came the material, which was cDNA or gDNA.

Source study methods: Estimation of nucleated cell counts relied on the amplification of reference gene primers. Repertoires were generated with immunoSEQ multiplex PCR, while TCRdb's copy carries only in-frame clones and drops some. V and J calls and clone size are those listed in that table; D and trimming were worked out from the DNA. This sample has about 150,000 clones; approximately 79% occur once, and the top ten carry about 8.7%. The V gene end was trimmed by 4 bases and the J gene end by 4 bases; junction bases not matched to a gene: 8. The CDR3 loop spans 15 amino acids. Germline assignment: CDR1 MRHNA and CDR2 SNTAGT.

Sequenced: peripheral blood. V usage is TRBV6-4 and J usage is TRBJ2-3; 7 nucleotides line up with TRBD1. This sequence was found in a man in his forties or fifties with active or convalescent COVID-19. The CDR3 region is CASSAVAGGSDTQYF. The CDR3 DNA follows: TGTGCCAGCAGTGCCGTGGCAGGGGGATCAGATACGCAGTATTTT.